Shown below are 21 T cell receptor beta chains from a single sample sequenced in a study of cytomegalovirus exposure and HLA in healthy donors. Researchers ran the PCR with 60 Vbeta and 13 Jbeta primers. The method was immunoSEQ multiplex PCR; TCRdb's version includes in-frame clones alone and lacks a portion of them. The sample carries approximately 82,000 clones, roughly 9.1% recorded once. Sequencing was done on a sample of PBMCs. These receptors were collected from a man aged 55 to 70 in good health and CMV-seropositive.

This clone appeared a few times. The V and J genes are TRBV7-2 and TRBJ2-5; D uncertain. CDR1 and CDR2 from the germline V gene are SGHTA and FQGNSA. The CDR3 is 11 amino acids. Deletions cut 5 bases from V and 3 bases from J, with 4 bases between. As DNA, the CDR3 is TGTGCCAGCAGCAGAGAAGAGACCCAGTACTTC. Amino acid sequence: CASSREETQYF.

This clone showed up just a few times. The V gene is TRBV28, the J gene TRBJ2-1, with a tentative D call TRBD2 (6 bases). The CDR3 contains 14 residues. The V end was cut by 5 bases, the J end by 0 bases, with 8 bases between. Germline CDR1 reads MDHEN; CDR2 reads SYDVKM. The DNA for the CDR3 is TGTGCCAGCAGTACTAGCTCCTCCTACAATGAGCAGTTCTTC. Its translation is CASSTSSSYNEQFF. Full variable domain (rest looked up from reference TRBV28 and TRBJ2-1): DVKVTQSSRYLVKRTGEKVFLECVQDMDHENMFWYRQDPGLGLRLIYFSYDVKMKEKGDIPEGYSVSREKKERFSLILESASTNQTSMYLCASSTSSSYNEQFFGPGTRLTVL.

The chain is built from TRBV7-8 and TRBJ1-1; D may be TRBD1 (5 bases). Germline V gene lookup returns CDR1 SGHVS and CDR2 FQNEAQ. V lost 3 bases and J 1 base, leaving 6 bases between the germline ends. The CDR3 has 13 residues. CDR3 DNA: TGTGCCAGCAGCTTTCAGGGGAACACTGAAGCTTTCTTT. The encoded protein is CASSFQGNTEAFF.

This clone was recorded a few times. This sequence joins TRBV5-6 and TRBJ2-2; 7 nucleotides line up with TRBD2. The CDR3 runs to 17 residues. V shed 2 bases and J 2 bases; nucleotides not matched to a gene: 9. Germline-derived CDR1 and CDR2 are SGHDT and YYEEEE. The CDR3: CASSFLGGEGNTGELFF. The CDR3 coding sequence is TGTGCCAGCAGCTTCCTTGGGGGGGAGGGCAACACCGGGGAGCTGTTTTTT.

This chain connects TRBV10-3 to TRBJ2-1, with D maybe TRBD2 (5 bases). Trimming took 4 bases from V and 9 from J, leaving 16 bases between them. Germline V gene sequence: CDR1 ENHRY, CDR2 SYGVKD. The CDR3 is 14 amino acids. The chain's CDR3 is CAISVQRPPPEQFF. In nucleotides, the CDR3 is TGTGCCATCAGTGTGCAGCGGCCACCCCCTGAGCAGTTCTTC.

CDR3 protein: CASSPPGADTQYF. CDR3 DNA sequence: TGTGCCAGCTCACCACCAGGGGCGGATACGCAGTATTTT. This rearrangement joins TRBV18 to TRBJ2-3; D is perhaps TRBD1 (5 bases). The CDR3 runs to 13 residues. V dropped 0 bases and J dropped 6 bases, with 7 bases sitting between them. Germline CDR1 reads KGHSH; CDR2 reads LQKENI.

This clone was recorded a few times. CDR3 nucleotide sequence: TGTGCCAGCATTCCAGGGGGGAAGACAACTAATGAAAAACTGTTTTTT. Translation gives CASIPGGKTTNEKLFF. The V gene is TRBV28, the J gene TRBJ1-4; 7 bases map to TRBD1. V lost 7 bases, J lost 0 bases, and 8 bases stayed unmatched. The length of the CDR3 is 16 residues. Per germline, CDR1 MDHEN and CDR2 SYDVKM. Variable domain in full (rest from reference TRBV28 and TRBJ1-4): DVKVTQSSRYLVKRTGEKVFLECVQDMDHENMFWYRQDPGLGLRLIYFSYDVKMKEKGDIPEGYSVSREKKERFSLILESASTNQTSMYLCASIPGGKTTNEKLFFGSGTQLSVL.

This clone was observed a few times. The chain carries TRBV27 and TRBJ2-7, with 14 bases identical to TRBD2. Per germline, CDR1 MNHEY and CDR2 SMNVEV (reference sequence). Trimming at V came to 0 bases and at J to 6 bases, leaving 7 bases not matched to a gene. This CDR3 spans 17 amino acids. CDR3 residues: CASSLSVGTSGSGEQYF. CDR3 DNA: TGTGCCAGCAGTTTATCGGTCGGGACTAGCGGGAGTGGCGAGCAGTACTTC.

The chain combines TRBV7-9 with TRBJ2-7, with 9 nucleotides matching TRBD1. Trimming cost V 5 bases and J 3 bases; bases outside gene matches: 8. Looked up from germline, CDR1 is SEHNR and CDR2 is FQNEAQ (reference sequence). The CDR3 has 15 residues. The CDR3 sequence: CASSTLGQGIYEQYF. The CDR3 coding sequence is TGTGCCAGCAGCACCCTGGGACAGGGCATCTACGAGCAGTACTTC.

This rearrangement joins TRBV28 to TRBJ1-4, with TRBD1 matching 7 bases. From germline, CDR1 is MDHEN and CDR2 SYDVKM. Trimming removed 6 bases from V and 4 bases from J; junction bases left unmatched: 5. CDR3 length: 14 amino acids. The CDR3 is CASSLDRVNEKLFF. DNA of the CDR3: TGTGCCAGCAGCCTTGACAGGGTTAATGAAAAACTGTTTTTT.

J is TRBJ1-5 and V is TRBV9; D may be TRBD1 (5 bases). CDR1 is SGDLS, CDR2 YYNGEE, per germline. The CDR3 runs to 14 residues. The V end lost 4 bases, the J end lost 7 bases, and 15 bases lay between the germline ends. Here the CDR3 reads CASSLTGTSQPQHF. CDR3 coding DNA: TGTGCCAGCAGCTTAACGGGGACTAGCCAGCCCCAGCATTTT.

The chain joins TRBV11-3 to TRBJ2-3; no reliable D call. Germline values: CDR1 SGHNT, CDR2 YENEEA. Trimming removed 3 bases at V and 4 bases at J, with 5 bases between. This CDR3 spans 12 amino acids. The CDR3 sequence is CASSLRPDTQYF. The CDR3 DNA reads TGTGCCAGCAGCTTGAGGCCAGATACGCAGTATTTT.

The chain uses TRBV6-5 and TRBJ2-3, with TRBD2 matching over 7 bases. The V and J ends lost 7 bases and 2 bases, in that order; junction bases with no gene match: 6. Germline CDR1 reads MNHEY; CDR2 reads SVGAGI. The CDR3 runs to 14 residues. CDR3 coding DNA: TGTGCCAGCACGGCTAGCGGCTACACAGATACGCAGTATTTT. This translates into CASTASGYTDTQYF.

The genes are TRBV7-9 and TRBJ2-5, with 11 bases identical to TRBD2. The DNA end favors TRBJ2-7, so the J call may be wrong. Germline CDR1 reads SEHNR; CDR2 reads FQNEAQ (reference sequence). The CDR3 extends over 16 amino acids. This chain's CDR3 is CASSLASGLAAYEQYF. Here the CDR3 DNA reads TGTGCCAGCAGCTTAGCCTCGGGACTAGCGGCCTACGAGCAGTACTTC.

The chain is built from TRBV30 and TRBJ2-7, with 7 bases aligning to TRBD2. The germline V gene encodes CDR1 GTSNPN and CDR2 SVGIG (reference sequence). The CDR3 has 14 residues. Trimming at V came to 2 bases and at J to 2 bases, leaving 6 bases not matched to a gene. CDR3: CAWSPRGDTYEQYV. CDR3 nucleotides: TGTGCCTGGAGTCCCCGGGGGGATACCTACGAGCAGTACGTC.

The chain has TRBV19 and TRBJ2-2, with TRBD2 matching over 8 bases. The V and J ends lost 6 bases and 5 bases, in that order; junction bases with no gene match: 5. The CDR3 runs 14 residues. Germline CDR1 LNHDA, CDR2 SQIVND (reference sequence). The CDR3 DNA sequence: TGTGCCAGTAGATCAGCGGGGGAAACCGGGGAGCTGTTTTTT. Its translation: CASRSAGETGELFF.

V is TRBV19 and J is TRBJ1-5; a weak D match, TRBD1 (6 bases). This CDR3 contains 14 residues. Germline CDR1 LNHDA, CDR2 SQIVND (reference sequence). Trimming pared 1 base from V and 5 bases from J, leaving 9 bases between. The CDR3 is CASSIGGGHQPQHF. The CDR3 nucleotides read TGTGCCAGTAGTATAGGGGGGGGGCATCAGCCCCAGCATTTT.

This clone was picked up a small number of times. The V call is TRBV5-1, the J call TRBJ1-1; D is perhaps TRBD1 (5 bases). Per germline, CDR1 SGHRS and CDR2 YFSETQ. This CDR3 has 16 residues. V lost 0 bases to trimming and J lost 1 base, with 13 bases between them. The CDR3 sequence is CASSLAGGGTNTEAFF. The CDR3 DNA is TGCGCCAGCAGCTTGGCCGGGGGAGGAACGAACACTGAAGCTTTCTTT.

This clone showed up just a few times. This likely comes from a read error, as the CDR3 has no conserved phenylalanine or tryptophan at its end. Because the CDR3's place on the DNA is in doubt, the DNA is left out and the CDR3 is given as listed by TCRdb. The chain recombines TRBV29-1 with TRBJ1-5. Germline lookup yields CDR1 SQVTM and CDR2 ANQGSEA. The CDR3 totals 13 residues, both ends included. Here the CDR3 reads CSVDSGEGQPKHL.

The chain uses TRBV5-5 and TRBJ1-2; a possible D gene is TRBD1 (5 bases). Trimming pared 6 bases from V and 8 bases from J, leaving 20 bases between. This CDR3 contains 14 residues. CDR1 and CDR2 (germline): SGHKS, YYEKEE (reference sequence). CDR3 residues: CASTPGTGGTGYTF. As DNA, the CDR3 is TGTGCCAGCACCCCCGGGACGGGGGGGACGGGCTACACCTTC.

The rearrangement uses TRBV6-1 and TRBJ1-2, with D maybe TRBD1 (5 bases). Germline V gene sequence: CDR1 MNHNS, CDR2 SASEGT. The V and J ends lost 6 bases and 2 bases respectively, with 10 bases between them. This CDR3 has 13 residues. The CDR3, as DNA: TGTGCCAGCAGCGTTGACAGAAACTATGGCTACACCTTC. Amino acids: CASSVDRNYGYTF.